One T cell receptor (beta chain) is described in this entry. Its cognate antigen is unknown. The method was immunoSEQ multiplex PCR; TCRdb's version includes in-frame clones alone and lacks a portion of them. The repertoire has approximately 23,000 clones, approximately 75% of them found once; the top ten carry approximately 1%. These data originate in a study of memory CD4+ T cells and cytomegalovirus serostatus. Study-level background: Of the healthy Belgian adults, nine or ten were CMV seropositive and about 24 seronegative.

Single viable CD3+CD4+CD8-CD45RO+ cells were sorted as the memory CD4+ T cells. CMV serostatus came from serum IgG against pp150, pp28, p38, p52. This CDR3 contains 14 residues. V was trimmed by 0 bases and J by 4 bases, leaving 8 bases between them. Germline lookup yields CDR1 SGHKS and CDR2 YYEKEE (reference sequence). Whole-study results and caveats: Repertoires predicted CMV serostatus with median bootstrapped AUC of about 0.95. Of approximately 150 reported CMV TCRbeta sequences, around 63 were found in memory CD4+ repertoires.

This TCR was sampled from an adult in good health and CMV-seronegative. The chain employs TRBV5-5 and TRBJ1-5; D call uncertain. Sequencing was performed on memory CD4+ T cells from blood. CDR3 residues: CASSLGGKNQPQHF. DNA of the CDR3: TGTGCCAGCAGCTTGGGCGGGAAGAATCAGCCCCAGCATTTT.